The 10 T cell receptor beta chains reported below all come from one sample, sequenced in a study of T cell repertoires in ileal Crohn's disease (dated by TCRdb to about 2019). To prepare the library, the immunoSEQ multiplex PCR assay was applied. As stored in TCRdb, this immuneACCESS dataset retains in-frame rearrangements with V and J assigned. A fraction of the clones does not appear; measured against another copy, unresolved V genes explain less than half of the discrepancy, and the remainder lacks a known reason. The sample has around 1,800 clones on record, 80% to 90% of them singletons. The ten largest clonotypes hold roughly 13% of the sample. Sequencing was performed on ileal tissue. The source is an adult with Crohn's disease.

This rearrangement joins TRBV2 to TRBJ2-1, with 11 bases fitting TRBD2. This CDR3 is built from 16 residues. Unmatched junction bases numbered 9, after V lost 6 bases and J lost 5 bases. CDR1 and CDR2 (germline): SNHLY, FYNNEI. CDR3 residues: CASSDVGLAENNEQFF. The CDR3 DNA follows: TGTGCCAGCAGCGACGTGGGACTAGCGGAAAACAATGAGCAGTTCTTC.

The chain links TRBV7-9 to TRBJ1-1, with TRBD1 matching over 10 bases. CDR1 is SEHNR, CDR2 FQNEAQ, per germline (reference sequence). The CDR3 covers 15 residues. V lost 4 bases to trimming and J lost 5 bases; unmatched junction nucleotides: 7. The CDR3 DNA sequence: TGTGCCAGCAGCTCGGAGGGACAGGGGAGTACTGAAGCTTTCTTT. Amino acids: CASSSEGQGSTEAFF.

This clone appeared a few times. CDR3 sequence reads: CASSPDSNPYNEKLFF. For the CDR3, the DNA is TGTGCCAGCAGCCCGGACAGCAACCCTTATAATGAAAAACTGTTTTTT. The chain recombines TRBV27 with TRBJ1-4; a weak D match, TRBD1 (6 bases). Germline CDR1 is MNHEY and CDR2 is SMNVEV (reference sequence). V gave up 6 bases and J gave up 4 bases, with 18 bases separating them. This CDR3 is 16 amino acids long.

This chain links TRBV2 with TRBJ1-4; 8 bases line up with TRBD1. The length of the CDR3 is 16 residues. The germline gives CDR1 SNHLY, CDR2 FYNNEI. Unmatched junction bases numbered 16, after V lost 8 bases and J lost 8 bases. CDR3: CASLALGQVEGEKLFF. The CDR3 coding sequence is TGTGCCAGCCTAGCCTTGGGACAGGTAGAAGGAGAAAAACTGTTTTTT.

The genes are TRBV27 and TRBJ2-5, with D uncertain. Germline V gene data show CDR1 as MNHEY and CDR2 as SMNVEV (reference sequence). CDR3 length equals 12 residues. Trimming left V 6 bases short and J 3 bases short, with 8 bases between. The CDR3 DNA reads TGTGCCAGCAGAACTGCGAAAGAGACCCAGTACTTC. It yields the protein CASRTAKETQYF.

This chain connects TRBV6-1 to TRBJ1-5, with unresolved D. Between the trimmed V and J ends, which lost 6 bases and 2 bases, there was a span of 5 bases. In germline, CDR1 is MNHNS, CDR2 SASEGT. The CDR3 has 12 amino acids. CDR3 coding DNA: TGTGCCAGCAGGGTAGGCAATCAGCCCCAGCATTTT. This gives the protein CASRVGNQPQHF.

This clone was counted once. The chain combines TRBV18 with TRBJ1-4; 8 nucleotides agree with TRBD1. V dropped 3 bases and J dropped 7; count of bases not matched to a gene: 10. The germline V gene has CDR1 KGHSH and CDR2 LQKENI. The CDR3 extends over 16 amino acids. The CDR3 DNA is TGTGCCAGCTCACCCGGACAGGGAGGGCTTGGTGAAAAACTGTTTTTT. Its translation: CASSPGQGGLGEKLFF.

This sequence joins TRBV2 and TRBJ2-2, with 7 positions matching TRBD1. The germline V gene encodes CDR1 SNHLY and CDR2 FYNNEI. CDR3 length: 15 residues. Unmatched junction bases numbered 9, after V lost 7 bases and J lost 4 bases. CDR3 protein: CASTTQQGSTGELFF. CDR3 nucleotide sequence: TGTGCCAGCACCACACAACAGGGGAGCACCGGGGAGCTGTTTTTT.

This chain uses TRBV19 with TRBJ2-2; D is undetermined. CDR3 length: 13 residues. The V gene's germline CDR1 is LNHDA and CDR2 SQIVND (reference sequence). Between the trimmed V and J ends, which lost 2 bases and 6 bases, there was a span of 7 bases. The CDR3 DNA reads TGTGCCAGTAGTATAATCCGGGCCGGGGAGCTGTTTTTT. Encoded protein: CASSIIRAGELFF.

Concerning this clone itself: The junction differs from germline at one of its ends, possibly a read error. The gene calls are TRBV2 and TRBJ1-3; D ambiguous. Germline V gene data show CDR1 as SNHLY and CDR2 as FYNNEI. The CDR3 extends over 13 amino acids. For the CDR3, the DNA is TGTGCCAGCAGTGAAGCGCTGGCAGGAAGGTGTTCCTTT. This codes for CASSEALAGRCSF.